A single sample gave rise to the 20 T cell receptor beta chains below, sequenced in a study of T cells after yellow fever vaccination. MiXCR, run by TCRdb on the 5' RACE reads, gives a single entry per CDR3 protein. Of approximately 120,000 distinct CDR3 sequences listed, about 8.4% are singletons. Material: CD8+ T cells sorted from PBMCs, obtained on the day of the yellow fever booster vaccination. Source of these receptors: a man aged 18 to 30 who received the YFV17D yellow fever vaccine.

This clonotype was seen just once. This chain connects TRBV7-2 to TRBJ2-2, with TRBD1 matching over 7 bases. CDR1 and CDR2 (germline): SGHTA, FQGNSA. CDR3 length: 18 residues. Trimming took 1 base from V and 5 from J; bases not matched to a gene: 13. This chain's CDR3 is CASSLDSRDRAYTGELFF. The CDR3 DNA follows: TGTGCCAGCAGCTTAGATTCAAGAGACAGGGCTTATACCGGGGAGCTGTTTTTT. The full variable domain, completed using reference TRBV7-2 and TRBJ2-2, is GAGVSQSPSNKVTEKGKDVELRCDPISGHTALYWYRQSLGQGLEFLIYFQGNSAPDKSGLPSDRFSAERTGGSVSTLTIQRTQQEDSAVYLCASSLDSRDRAYTGELFFGEGSRLTVL.

By sample fraction, this clonotype is medium-sized (0.01 to 0.1%). This chain links TRBV4-3 with TRBJ2-4; TRBD2 is a possible D gene (7 bases). With 0 bases removed from V and 6 bases from J, the gap between germline ends came to 12 bases. Looked up from germline, CDR1 is LGHNA and CDR2 is YSLEER. The CDR3 is made up of 15 amino acids. The CDR3, as DNA: TGCGCCAGCAGCCAAGATTTCGGGGGGCCAAACATTCAGTACTTC. Encoded protein: CASSQDFGGPNIQYF.

The CDR3 reads CASSLEGTAGTEAFF. CDR3 in DNA: TGTGCCAGCAGCTTAGAAGGGACAGCAGGCACTGAAGCTTTCTTT. The rearrangement links TRBV7-9 to TRBJ1-1; TRBD1 agrees at 7 bases. CDR1 and CDR2 (germline): SEHNR, FQNEAQ (reference sequence). J lost 4 bases, V lost 1 base, and 6 bases had no gene match. There are 15 residues in the CDR3.

This chain connects TRBV10-3 to TRBJ1-2; no clear D gene. Germline CDR1 is ENHRY and CDR2 is SYGVKD. Trimming stripped 5 bases from V and 5 bases from J, with 15 bases between. The CDR3 contains 14 residues. CDR3 in amino acids: CAISPRPVTYGYTF. The CDR3 DNA sequence: TGTGCCATCAGTCCCCGACCGGTAACTTATGGCTACACCTTC.

This clonotype was seen a handful of times. The chain links TRBV27 to TRBJ2-1; 8 positions match TRBD1. Germline CDR1 and CDR2: MNHEY and SMNVEV (reference sequence). The CDR3 is 13 amino acids. V gave up 6 bases and J gave up 9 bases; unmatched junction bases: 7. CDR3 loop: CASSSGTGPEQFF. The CDR3 DNA reads TGTGCCAGCAGCTCCGGGACAGGACCTGAGCAGTTCTTC.

V is TRBV28 and J is TRBJ2-3, with 11 bases lining up with TRBD2. Germline assignment: CDR1 MDHEN and CDR2 SYDVKM. The length of the CDR3 is 19 residues. After removal of 7 bases from V and 5 bases from J, the junction contained 20 bases not matched to a gene. CDR3 loop: CASKGGLAVRNRVVDTQYF. Here the CDR3 DNA reads TGTGCCAGCAAAGGGGGACTAGCGGTACGGAACAGGGTCGTAGATACGCAGTATTTT.

This clonotype was found a few times. The chain links TRBV4-1 to TRBJ2-7, with a tentative D call TRBD1 (5 bases). CDR3 length: 15 amino acids. Germline loops: CDR1 MGHRA, CDR2 YSYEKL. The V and J ends lost 4 bases and 0 bases respectively, with 13 bases between them. CDR3 nucleotide sequence: TGCGCCAGCAGCCCGACAGTTCTGAGCTCCTACGAGCAGTACTTC. This encodes CASSPTVLSSYEQYF.

The chain combines TRBV27 with TRBJ1-2; a weak D match, TRBD1 (5 bases). With 5 bases removed from V and 0 bases from J, the gap between germline ends came to 13 bases. The CDR3 has 15 residues. CDR1 is MNHEY, CDR2 SMNVEV, per germline (reference sequence). CDR3 loop: CASSPGQGTNYGYTF. DNA for the CDR3: TGTGCCAGCAGTCCCGGCCAGGGAACTAACTATGGCTACACCTTC.

This sequence joins TRBV4-3 and TRBJ2-2; 7 nucleotides match TRBD1. Trimming at V came to 2 bases and at J to 6 bases, leaving 12 bases not matched to a gene. This CDR3 region has 17 residues. Germline assignment: CDR1 LGHNA and CDR2 YSLEER. CDR3 protein: CASSQPGGYGLAGELFF. The CDR3 bases are TGCGCCAGCAGCCAACCAGGGGGTTACGGCCTCGCCGGGGAGCTGTTTTTT.

This clonotype has more than one count but fewer than ten. The genes are TRBV7-6 and TRBJ2-2, with TRBD2 matching over 8 bases. The CDR3 is 13 residues long. With V trimmed by 5 bases and J by 5 bases, 1 base remained unmatched. Germline values: CDR1 SGHVS, CDR2 FNYEAQ. The CDR3 sequence: CASSPGGTGELFF. The CDR3 DNA follows: TGTGCCAGCAGCCCGGGGGGGACCGGGGAGCTGTTTTTT.

There are a few counts of this clonotype. This sequence joins TRBV6-2 or TRBV6-3 and TRBJ2-7, with 9 bases that match TRBD1. Germline V gene lookup returns CDR1 MNHEY and CDR2 SVGEGT. Trimming cost V 6 bases and J 3 bases; bases outside gene matches: 3. CDR3 size: 13 residues. The CDR3 DNA sequence: TGTGCCAGCAGGCGGGGACAGGGCTACGAGCAGTACTTC. Translating gives CASRRGQGYEQYF.

This clonotype was observed a few times. The chain combines TRBV6-5 with TRBJ2-1; a possible D gene is TRBD2 (7 bases). V was clipped by 3 bases and J by 0 bases, with 18 bases between them. Germline CDR1 and CDR2: MNHEY and SVGAGI. This CDR3 contains 18 residues. The DNA of the CDR3 is TGTGCCAGCAGTTATGGTCGTGTGAGGGGGGGCTCCTACAATGAGCAGTTCTTC. Translation: CASSYGRVRGGSYNEQFF.

J is TRBJ2-4 and V is TRBV7-9; D possibly corresponds to TRBD2 (5 bases). V was cut by 4 bases and J by 6 bases, with 16 bases left in between. Germline V gene data show CDR1 as SEHNR and CDR2 as FQNEAQ (reference sequence). This CDR3 is built from 15 residues. CDR3 nucleotide sequence: TGTGCCAGCAGCTCCCCCCGAGGGCGGTTAAACATTCAGTACTTC. Translated, it gives CASSSPRGRLNIQYF.

V is TRBV4-1 and J is TRBJ1-2; D gene ambiguous. Trimming took 1 base from V and 1 from J, leaving 7 bases between them. This CDR3 spans 14 amino acids. Germline loops: CDR1 MGHRA, CDR2 YSYEKL. The CDR3 here is CASSQGDGNYGYTF. The CDR3 coding sequence is TGCGCCAGCAGCCAAGGCGACGGTAACTATGGCTACACCTTC.

This clonotype was picked up a small number of times. The genes are TRBV9 and TRBJ2-1, with 16 bases lining up with TRBD2. V shed 7 bases and J 8 bases; nucleotides not matched to a gene: 12. Germline V lookup: CDR1 SGDLS, CDR2 YYNGEE. CDR3 length: 17 amino acids. The CDR3 coding sequence is TGTGCCAGCGCCCGGGGACTAGCGGGGGGGCTACGTTATGAGCAGTTCTTC. This codes for CASARGLAGGLRYEQFF.

The V and J genes are TRBV7-9 and TRBJ1-1; the D gene is possibly TRBD1 (6 bases). Germline CDR1 is SEHNR and CDR2 is FQNEAQ (reference sequence). Trimming removed 5 bases from V and 1 base from J, with 17 bases in between. There are 16 residues in the CDR3. CDR3 sequence: CASSPDKTGKNTEAFF. CDR3 DNA sequence: TGTGCCAGCAGCCCGGATAAAACAGGGAAGAACACTGAAGCTTTCTTT.

The V gene is TRBV19, the J gene TRBJ2-7; D gene uncertain. The V gene lost 3 bases and the J gene lost 0 bases, with 9 bases spanning the gap. CDR1 and CDR2 from the germline V gene are LNHDA and SQIVND (reference sequence). This CDR3 region has 14 residues. The CDR3 here is CASSISGSSYEQYF. Written as DNA, the CDR3 is TGTGCCAGTAGTATCTCAGGTAGCTCCTACGAGCAGTACTTC. The full variable domain, completed using reference TRBV19 and TRBJ2-7, is DGGITQSPKYLFRKEGQNVTLSCEQNLNHDAMYWYRQDPGQGLRLIYYSQIVNDFQKGDIAEGYSVSREKKESFPLTVTSAQKNPTAFYLCASSISGSSYEQYFGPGTRLTVT.

This rearrangement joins TRBV12-3 or TRBV12-4 to TRBJ2-2; D is perhaps TRBD1 or TRBD2 (5 bases each). Deletions cut 3 bases from V and 4 bases from J, with 9 bases between. The CDR3 covers 14 residues. CDR3 in amino acids: CASSLRGSTGELFF. CDR3 bases: TGTGCCAGCAGTTTGAGGGGTTCCACCGGGGAGCTGTTTTTT.

This clonotype turned up a few times. The chain employs TRBV4-1 and TRBJ1-2, with D perhaps matching TRBD1 (5 bases). This CDR3 comprises 12 residues. Germline V gene data show CDR1 as MGHRA and CDR2 as YSYEKL. Between the trimmed V and J ends, which lost 1 base and 5 bases, there was a span of 5 bases. As DNA, the CDR3 is TGCGCCAGCAGCCAAGCAGGGTATGGCTACACCTTC. Translation: CASSQAGYGYTF.

This rearrangement joins TRBV15 to TRBJ2-3; D might be TRBD2 (5 bases). The CDR3 is 14 residues long. Trimming removed 9 bases from V and 5 bases from J, with 18 bases in between. Germline CDR1 is LNHNV and CDR2 is YYDKDF (reference sequence). Here the CDR3 reads CATRGSRGRDTQYF. CDR3 bases: TGTGCCACGCGTGGCAGCCGGGGAAGAGATACGCAGTATTTT.